The 27 T cell receptor beta chains in this list originate from one sample, sequenced in a study of blood T cell repertoires in COVID-19 (dated by TCRdb to the early 2020s). The receptor library was made with the immunoSEQ multiplex PCR assay. Entries here come from immuneACCESS through TCRdb and include only in-frame sequences with V and J called. Some clones fail to appear in such tables; in the studies checked, an unresolved V gene covers under half of the shortfall, and the cause of the remainder is unknown. The sample yields 200,000 to 250,000 clones; roughly nine tenths were counted once. Of the sample, roughly a tenth is held by the ten largest clones. The sample consisted of peripheral blood. The receptors originated from a woman aged 45-60 years with COVID-19, enrolled during active disease.

This clone has only a few counts. The chain has TRBV6-2 or TRBV6-3 and TRBJ1-5, with TRBD1 as a possible D gene (5 bases). Germline V lookup: CDR1 MNHEY, CDR2 SVGEGT. The CDR3 totals 15 residues. V shed 2 bases and J shed 6 bases, with 14 bases lying between them. CDR3 protein: CASSYTGERGQPQHF. CDR3 bases: TGTGCCAGCAGTTACACGGGGGAGAGAGGTCAGCCCCAGCATTTT.

The genes are TRBV18 and TRBJ1-1; 7 nucleotides agree with TRBD1. Unmatched junction bases numbered 6, after V lost 6 bases and J lost 2 bases. Germline V gene lookup returns CDR1 KGHSH and CDR2 LQKENI. The CDR3 runs to 14 residues. Here the CDR3 DNA reads TGTGCCAGCTCCCGACAGGGAGGCAACACTGAAGCTTTCTTT. It specifies CASSRQGGNTEAFF.

The V and J genes are TRBV19 and TRBJ2-7; D perhaps matches TRBD2 (5 bases). Germline CDR1 and CDR2: LNHDA and SQIVND (reference sequence). Trimming took 1 base from V and 3 from J, leaving 13 bases between them. CDR3 length: 15 amino acids. DNA of the CDR3: TGTGCCAGTAGTATAGGGCAGCACCGGGGCTACGAGCAGTACTTC. Translated, it gives CASSIGQHRGYEQYF.

The gene calls are TRBV19 and TRBJ1-2; the D is unclear. The CDR3 length is 14 residues. CDR1 is LNHDA and CDR2 is SQIVND in the germline V gene (reference sequence). V lost 3 bases to trimming and J lost 0 bases, with 8 bases between them. The CDR3 loop reads CASSIAVPNYGYTF. The CDR3, as DNA: TGTGCCAGTAGTATTGCGGTTCCTAACTATGGCTACACCTTC.

The chain links TRBV28 to TRBJ1-2; perhaps TRBD1 as D (5 bases). Germline V gives CDR1 MDHEN, CDR2 SYDVKM. V gave up 3 bases and J gave up 2 bases, with 19 bases separating them. The CDR3 runs 17 residues. CDR3 loop: CASSLVLQGLLNYGYTF. The CDR3 DNA sequence: TGTGCCAGCAGTTTGGTTCTCCAGGGTCTACTCAACTATGGCTACACCTTC.

The J gene is TRBJ1-5, the V gene TRBV30, with 8 bases matching TRBD1. Per germline, CDR1 GTSNPN and CDR2 SVGIG (reference sequence). With 2 bases clipped from V and 7 bases from J, the junction kept 7 bases outside the gene matches. This CDR3 has 14 residues. This chain's CDR3 is CAWSRGQGGQPQHF. The DNA of the CDR3 is TGTGCCTGGAGTCGTGGACAGGGAGGGCAGCCCCAGCATTTT.

The chain recombines TRBV5-6 with TRBJ1-6, with D possibly TRBD1 on 6 matching bases. This CDR3 contains 18 residues. The V gene's germline CDR1 is SGHDT and CDR2 YYEEEE. The V end lost 0 bases, the J end lost 7 bases, and 20 bases lay between the germline ends. CDR3 nucleotide sequence: TGTGCCAGCAGCTTGGCCACGGCGGTAGGGGGTAAGAATTCACCCCTCCACTTT. Translation: CASSLATAVGGKNSPLHF.

This chain's CDR3 is CASSFWRGGSYNEQFF. The CDR3 bases are TGTGCCAGCAGCTTTTGGAGGGGGGGCTCCTACAATGAGCAGTTCTTC. The V and J genes are TRBV7-9 and TRBJ2-1; D is perhaps TRBD2 (7 bases). Between the trimmed V and J ends, which lost 3 bases and 0 bases, there was a span of 12 bases. The CDR3 totals 16 residues. Per germline, CDR1 SEHNR and CDR2 FQNEAQ (reference sequence).

The rearrangement uses TRBV3-1 (or the pseudogene TRBV3-2) and TRBJ1-1; D ambiguous. Deletions cut 4 bases from V and 5 bases from J, with 11 bases between. This CDR3 is 13 amino acids long. Germline CDR1 LGHDT, CDR2 YNNKEL (reference sequence). The CDR3 is CASSLQRQTEAFF. The CDR3 DNA reads TGTGCCAGCAGCCTGCAGAGGCAGACTGAAGCTTTCTTT.

This chain joins TRBV5-5 and TRBJ2-2, with 8 bases matching TRBD1. CDR1 and CDR2 from the germline V gene are SGHKS and YYEKEE (reference sequence). The trim removed 4 bases at V and 9 bases at J, leaving 8 bases unmatched. The CDR3 totals 14 residues. Here the CDR3 reads CASSPMTGARELFF. Here the CDR3 DNA reads TGTGCCAGCAGCCCGATGACAGGGGCCCGGGAGCTGTTTTTT. Filled out from reference TRBV5-5 and TRBJ2-2, the complete variable domain reads DAGVTQSPTHLIKTRGQQVTLRCSPISGHKSVSWYQQVLGQGPQFIFQYYEKEERGRGNFPDRFSARQFPNYSSELNVNALLLGDSALYLCASSPMTGARELFFGEGSRLTVL.

V and J are TRBV7-9 and TRBJ2-3; D possibly corresponds to TRBD1 (6 bases). This CDR3 comprises 17 residues. The V end was cut by 2 bases, the J end by 0 bases, with 15 bases between. The V gene's germline CDR1 is SEHNR and CDR2 FQNEAQ (reference sequence). The CDR3 nucleotides read TGTGCCAGCAGCTTATCCTCAGGGGCCTACAGCACAGATACGCAGTATTTT. This encodes CASSLSSGAYSTDTQYF.

V is TRBV29-1 and J is TRBJ2-3, with a possible D match to TRBD1 (5 bases). The CDR3 is 12 amino acids. Germline CDR1 reads SQVTM; CDR2 reads ANQGSEA. The V and J ends lost 7 bases and 1 base respectively, with 9 bases between them. The CDR3 region is CSAFRGTDTQYF. CDR3 sequence (DNA): TGCAGCGCCTTCAGGGGCACAGATACGCAGTATTTT.

The CDR3, as DNA: TGTGCCAGCAGCCCCCATCCCTTGAGGACTCGCCCCTACGAGCAGTACTTC. It translates to CASSPHPLRTRPYEQYF. V and J are TRBV7-2 and TRBJ2-7; D is perhaps TRBD2 (5 bases). V was shortened by 5 bases and J by 2 bases, with 22 bases between the two germline ends. The CDR3 totals 17 residues. Germline assignment: CDR1 SGHTA and CDR2 FQGNSA.

The chain carries TRBV27 and TRBJ2-7; 7 positions agree with TRBD2. Germline CDR1 MNHEY, CDR2 SMNVEV (reference sequence). The J segment lost 6 bases and the V segment lost 8 bases, leaving 4 bases of the junction unmatched. This CDR3 contains 11 residues. The CDR3 region has the DNA TGTGCCAGCCAGGGAGGGCTCGAGCAGTACTTC. Its protein is CASQGGLEQYF.

The chain joins TRBV7-6 to TRBJ1-3; D is unclear. Trimming left V 2 bases short and J 1 base short, with 6 bases between. Per the germline V gene, CDR1 is SGHVS and CDR2 is FNYEAQ. The CDR3 runs 14 residues. The CDR3: CASSLSGSGNTIYF. Here the CDR3 DNA reads TGTGCCAGCAGCTTATCGGGTTCTGGAAACACCATATATTTT.

V gene TRBV6-1 combines with J gene TRBJ1-6; 7 bases match TRBD1. The CDR3 sequence is 17 residues long. Germline V gene data show CDR1 as MNHNS and CDR2 as SASEGT. Trimming at V came to 4 bases and at J to 0 bases, leaving 6 bases not matched to a gene. CDR3 nucleotides: TGTGCCAGCAGTGGCCGACAGGGAGGCTCCTATAATTCACCCCTCCACTTT. Protein product: CASSGRQGGSYNSPLHF.

The chain employs TRBV4-1 and TRBJ2-3; D is possibly TRBD1 (5 bases). Germline CDR1 reads MGHRA; CDR2 reads YSYEKL. Trimming stripped 4 bases from V and 3 bases from J, with 17 bases between. The CDR3 runs to 16 residues. The chain's CDR3 is CASSPAVRVKTDTQYF. The CDR3 DNA sequence: TGCGCCAGCAGCCCCGCCGTCAGGGTAAAAACAGATACGCAGTATTTT.

V is TRBV28 and J is TRBJ2-5; weak D call: TRBD1 (5 bases). Between the trimmed V and J ends, which lost 3 bases and 5 bases, there was a span of 10 bases. The CDR3 is 13 amino acids. The V gene's germline CDR1 is MDHEN and CDR2 SYDVKM. In nucleotides, the CDR3 is TGTGCCAGCAGTTTCCCAGGGTTTGAGACCCAGTACTTC. It codes for CASSFPGFETQYF.

The rearrangement uses TRBV5-5 and TRBJ1-6; 11 bases are a match to TRBD1. Germline-derived CDR1 and CDR2 are SGHKS and YYEKEE (reference sequence). This CDR3 has 16 residues. J lost 6 bases, V lost 2 bases, and 4 bases had no gene match. The CDR3 nucleotides are TGTGCCAGCAGCTTTGGGACAGGGGGAGGTAATTCACCCCTCCACTTT. Translation gives CASSFGTGGGNSPLHF.

The chain couples TRBV28 to TRBJ2-1; TRBD2 is a possible D gene (5 bases). Trimming took 3 bases from V and 8 from J, leaving 14 bases between them. Germline V gives CDR1 MDHEN, CDR2 SYDVKM. This CDR3 has 14 amino acids. The CDR3 loop reads CASSFGLLSDEQFF. The CDR3 DNA follows: TGTGCCAGCAGTTTCGGCCTTCTTAGCGATGAGCAGTTCTTC.

The rearrangement uses TRBV6-5 and TRBJ2-3; 11 nucleotides match TRBD2. Per germline, CDR1 MNHEY and CDR2 SVGAGI. V was clipped by 7 bases and J by 4 bases; unmatched bases: 7. This CDR3 is 15 amino acids long. The CDR3 DNA reads as TGTGCCAGCACCGACGTAGCGGGGGGGGCAGATACGCAGTATTTT. It yields the protein CASTDVAGGADTQYF.

The rearrangement joins TRBV19 to TRBJ1-6, with 10 positions matching TRBD1. This CDR3 region has 15 residues. The germline V gene encodes CDR1 LNHDA and CDR2 SQIVND (reference sequence). V was clipped by 6 bases and J by 5 bases; unmatched bases: 4. CDR3 amino acids: CASSAGTGDNSPLHF. The CDR3 region has the DNA TGTGCCAGTAGCGCCGGGACAGGGGATAATTCACCCCTCCACTTT.

J is TRBJ1-1 and V is TRBV27, with D tentatively TRBD1 (6 bases). Per the germline V gene, CDR1 is MNHEY and CDR2 is SMNVEV (reference sequence). This CDR3 has 18 residues. The V end was cut by 5 bases, the J end by 4 bases, with 26 bases between. This chain's CDR3 is CASSHQPGPGAGSTEAFF. In DNA, the CDR3 is TGTGCCAGCAGTCACCAGCCAGGGCCAGGGGCAGGGAGCACTGAAGCTTTCTTT.

This clone was recorded only once. The chain has TRBV29-1 and TRBJ2-3; 8 bases align to TRBD2. V shed 5 bases and J 1 base; nucleotides not matched to a gene: 5. CDR3 length: 14 amino acids. In germline, CDR1 is SQVTM, CDR2 ANQGSEA. The CDR3 region is CSVLTGLGTDTQYF. The CDR3 bases are TGCAGCGTTTTGACGGGACTAGGCACAGATACGCAGTATTTT.

CDR3 sequence (DNA): TGTGCCAGCACCCATGGAGGGTTAGGAGGCTACACCTTC. It encodes CASTHGGLGGYTF. This sequence joins TRBV28 and TRBJ1-2; D gene ambiguous. The CDR3 sequence is 13 residues long. V was trimmed by 7 bases and J by 8 bases, leaving 17 bases between them. The germline V gene has CDR1 MDHEN and CDR2 SYDVKM.

The chain recombines TRBV4-1 with TRBJ1-1; D is uncertain. The CDR3 length is 12 residues. The V end was cut by 0 bases, the J end by 10 bases, with 9 bases between. Germline loops: CDR1 MGHRA, CDR2 YSYEKL. This CDR3 is CASSQEAGGAFF. The CDR3 nucleotides are TGCGCCAGCAGCCAAGAAGCAGGTGGAGCTTTCTTT.

The V and J genes are TRBV28 and TRBJ1-5, with a tentative D call TRBD1 (6 bases). Looked up from germline, CDR1 is MDHEN and CDR2 is SYDVKM. The CDR3 spans 17 residues. Trimming took off 5 bases at V and 5 bases at J, with 22 bases between the two ends. This CDR3 reads CASSRRRRTEQHQPQHF. The CDR3, as DNA: TGTGCCAGCAGTCGACGAAGAAGGACAGAACAACATCAGCCCCAGCATTTT.